This T cell receptor (beta chain) was observed in a study of blood T cell repertoires in COVID-19. Study-wide context: Spain, Italy and the United States supplied samples that represented acute and convalescent COVID-19. T cells, B-cell-depleted T cells, or PBMCs supplied cDNA or gDNA.

Original data processing: The assay estimated nucleated cells by amplifying reference gene primers. TCRdb's copy holds only in-frame clones and misses some; the assay was immunoSEQ multiplex PCR. V and J calls and clone size come straight from that table; D and trimming were deduced from the DNA. Altogether fewer than 40,000 clones are present, roughly nine tenths being singletons, with the ten largest covering 5.4%. V dropped 0 bases and J dropped 2 bases, with 12 bases sitting between them. Germline CDR1 and CDR2: SGHNT and YENEEA. This CDR3 comprises 16 residues. This receptor was taken from a human donor in a cohort sampled during active COVID-19. V and J are TRBV11-3 and TRBJ2-3, with a weak D call TRBD1 (7 bases). What was sequenced was peripheral blood. The CDR3 DNA follows: TGTGCCAGCAGCTTAGAAGCAGGGGGGTCCACAGATACGCAGTATTTT. It translates to CASSLEAGGSTDTQYF.